The T cell receptor (beta chain) under discussion was sequenced for a study of CD4+ T cells in melanoma. Study findings and constraints: Reportedly, melanoma neoantigen-specific CD4+ T cells showed varied differentiation states. CD8+ T cell, macrophage and B cell function reportedly correlated with neoantigen-specific CD4+ T cells.

Notes on this clone: Its matching antigen is unknown.

TCRdb's copy holds only in-frame clones and misses some; the assay was immunoSEQ multiplex PCR. The data hold 15,000 to 20,000 clones, with approximately 84% observed a single time. The CDR3 is made up of 13 amino acids. Germline loops: CDR1 MNHEY, CDR2 SVGAGI. Trimming pared 8 bases from V and 9 bases from J, leaving 14 bases between. The gene calls are TRBV6-5 and TRBJ1-6; TRBD1 might be the D (5 bases). Sample: cells from a culture (not recorded whether cultured in vitro). The clonotype was recovered from a human donor with melanoma. The CDR3 is CASGRGGRSPLHF. Here the CDR3 DNA reads TGTGCCAGCGGGCGGGGGGGACGTTCACCCCTCCACTTT.